One sample yielded the 20 T cell receptor beta chains listed below, sequenced in a study of T cells in women clearing cervical HPV infection. Only in-frame clones appear in the TCRdb table, and some are missing; sequencing was by immunoSEQ multiplex PCR. In all, the sample yields roughly 20,000 clones. Sequencing input: blood buffy coat. The source of these receptors is a woman aged 18-70 years with a cervical HPV16 infection that either progressed to CIN3+ or cleared (not recorded which).

Regarding this clone: The read gets to within 3 residues of the CDR3 end, and the germline J gene fills in the rest. This chain connects TRBV11-2 to TRBJ1-6, with 7 bases lining up with TRBD1. The V and J ends lost 5 bases and 10 bases, in that order; junction bases with no gene match: 8. The V gene's germline CDR1 is SGHAT and CDR2 FQNNGV. The CDR3 sequence is 14 residues long. The sequenced CDR3 bases are TGTGCCAGCAGCCAACAGGGGTTGGGCTCACCC. Its translation: CASSQQGLGSP. The whole CDR3 sequence reads CASSQQGLGSPLHF.

The CDR3 reads CASSLAVLGELFF. The sequenced CDR3 bases are TGTGCCAGCAGCTTGGCGGTTCTCGGGGAG. V and J are TRBV7-9 and TRBJ2-2; no clear D gene. The read gets to within 3 residues of the CDR3 end, and the germline J gene fills in the rest. CDR1 is SEHNR and CDR2 is FQNEAQ in the germline V gene (reference sequence). This CDR3 comprises 13 residues. Deletions cut 3 bases from V and 7 bases from J, with 9 bases between. The variable domain in full, with the rest retrieved from reference TRBV7-9 and TRBJ2-2, is DTGVSQNPRHKITKRGQNVTFRCDPISEHNRLYWYRQTLGQGPEFLTYFQNEAQLEKSRLLSDRFSAERPKGSFSTLEIQRTEQGDSAMYLCASSLAVLGELFFGEGSRLTVL.

As to this clone: Read data end 3 residues before the CDR3 end; the end is taken from the germline J gene. Other DNA sequences in this sample translate to the same CDR3. The V call is TRBV20-1, the J call TRBJ2-1; 10 positions agree with TRBD2. The germline CDR1 and CDR2 sequences are DFQATT and SNEGSKA (reference sequence). V shed 5 bases and J 0 bases; nucleotides not matched to a gene: 1. This CDR3 is 14 amino acids long. The DNA read from the CDR3 is TGCAGTGCTTCTAGCGGGAGCTCCTACAATGAG. This translates into CSASSGSSYNE. The whole CDR3 is CSASSGSSYNEQFF.

Comment on this clone: The read is 3 residues too short to cover the CDR3 end, so that end is filled in from the germline J gene. The rearrangement joins TRBV6-1 to TRBJ1-6; D possibly corresponds to TRBD1 (6 bases). This CDR3 spans 14 amino acids. Germline CDR1 reads MNHNS; CDR2 reads SASEGT. Trimming removed 4 bases at V and 10 bases at J, with 14 bases between. This CDR3 is CASSAGQPKSPLHF. The part of the CDR3 DNA that was read is TGTGCCAGCAGTGCAGGACAGCCGAAGTCACCC.

Concerning this clone: Coverage ceases 3 residues before the CDR3 finishes, and the germline J gene fills in the end. The V and J genes are TRBV18 and TRBJ2-6; the match to TRBD1 covers 7 bases. The CDR3 spans 18 residues. The junction had 11 bases not matched to a gene; V was cut back by 6 bases and J by 0 bases. Germline V gene data show CDR1 as KGHSH and CDR2 as LQKENI. This CDR3 is CASSPTTGQLSGANVLTF. The CDR3 DNA, read in part, is TGTGCCAGCTCCCCTACTACGGGACAGCTCTCTGGGGCCAACGTC.

Worth noting for this clone: The CDR3 extends 3 residues past the end of the read, so its final part is completed from the germline J gene. The chain combines TRBV7-2 with TRBJ2-5; 11 nucleotides line up with TRBD2. The CDR3 is 15 residues long. V dropped 3 bases and J dropped 0; count of bases not matched to a gene: 0. Germline V gives CDR1 SGHTA, CDR2 FQGNSA. CDR3 sequence reads: CASSLTSGNQETQYF. CDR3 DNA, as far as it was read: TGTGCCAGCAGCTTGACTAGCGGGAACCAAGAGACC.

Judged by frequency, this clone is medium-sized. The sequenced fragment ends 3 residues before the CDR3 boundary, so the rest is inferred from the germline J gene. This chain joins TRBV19 and TRBJ2-4; 15 bases are shared with TRBD2. Germline V gene lookup returns CDR1 LNHDA and CDR2 SQIVND (reference sequence). This CDR3 is 18 amino acids long. Unmatched junction bases numbered 4, after V lost 2 bases and J lost 2 bases. The DNA read from the CDR3 is TGTGCCAGTAGTATATCCGGGACTAGCGGGAGGTCCAAAAACATT. It yields the protein CASSISGTSGRSKNI. From start to end, the CDR3 is CASSISGTSGRSKNIQYF.

A remark on this clone: The read terminates 3 residues before the CDR3 end, so the remaining end is supplied by the germline J gene. The J gene is TRBJ2-5, the V gene TRBV19; possibly TRBD2 for D (5 bases). The CDR3 runs to 16 residues. The ends were cut back, 3 bases at V and 2 bases at J, with 16 bases in the middle. The germline V gene encodes CDR1 LNHDA and CDR2 SQIVND (reference sequence). The covered CDR3 bases are TGTGCCAGTAGTATTGGCTCAGCTCCGGGGCAAGAGACC. It yields the protein CASSIGSAPGQET. The full CDR3 reads CASSIGSAPGQETQYF.

With regard to this clone: The read gets to within 3 residues of the CDR3 end, and the germline J gene fills in the rest. The chain has TRBV5-1 and TRBJ2-2, with D possibly being TRBD2 (5 bases). The germline gives CDR1 SGHRS, CDR2 YFSETQ. This CDR3 is built from 16 residues. The CDR3 here is CASSRKLSGLNEKLFF. The CDR3 bases that were read are TGCGCCAGCAGTCGGAAACTCTCCGGACTCAATGAAAAG.

As concerns this clone: The DNA ends 3 residues before the CDR3 does, and the rest of the CDR3 is filled in from the germline J gene. The rearrangement links TRBV29-1 to TRBJ1-4; 8 bases map to TRBD1. The CDR3 runs to 13 residues. The germline CDR1 and CDR2 sequences are SQVTM and ANQGSEA. Trimming cost V 8 bases and J 8 bases; bases outside gene matches: 10. The sequenced part of the CDR3 DNA is TGCAGCACTTTGACAGGGGTGGACGAAAAA. This codes for CSTLTGVDEK. The entire CDR3 protein is CSTLTGVDEKLFF.

With regard to this clone: The read ends 3 residues early relative to the CDR3; the germline J gene fills the gap. V and J are TRBV30 and TRBJ2-7; 12 bases fit TRBD2. J gave up 6 bases and V 2 bases, and 5 bases lay outside the gene matches. The germline V gene encodes CDR1 GTSNPN and CDR2 SVGIG (reference sequence). The CDR3 loop spans 14 amino acids. Partial CDR3 DNA: TGTGCCTGGAGTCGACTAGCGGGAGTCGGCGAG. This codes for CAWSRLAGVGE. The entire CDR3 is CAWSRLAGVGEQYF. The complete variable domain, with remaining parts taken from reference TRBV30 and TRBJ2-7, reads SQTIHQWPATLVQPVGSPLSLECTVEGTSNPNLYWYRQAAGRGLQLLFYSVGIGQISSEVPQNLSASRPQDRQFILSSKKLLLSDSGFYLCAWSRLAGVGEQYFGPGTRLTVT.

In the case of this clone: Read sequence stops 3 residues before the CDR3 end, and the germline J gene provides the missing end. The chain has TRBV7-9 and TRBJ1-2, with D tentatively TRBD1 (5 bases). The CDR3 is 15 residues long. CDR1 and CDR2 from the germline V gene are SEHNR and FQNEAQ (reference sequence). The CDR3 here is CASSTIAGTYNDYTF. CDR3 DNA (partial): TGTGCCAGCAGCACAATAGCGGGGACTTACAATGAC.

As to this clone: The sequenced fragment ends 3 residues before the CDR3 boundary, so the rest is inferred from the germline J gene. The V and J genes are TRBV7-7 and TRBJ2-2; D possibly corresponds to TRBD2 (6 bases). CDR3 size: 15 residues. The germline V gene has CDR1 SSHAT and CDR2 FNYEAQ (reference sequence). V was clipped by 5 bases and J by 5 bases, with 15 bases between them. The CDR3 region is CASSPGTPRTGELFF. The part of the CDR3 DNA that was read is TGTGCCAGCAGCCCAGGGACTCCTCGGACCGGGGAG.

Details on this clone: With the read ending 3 residues before the CDR3 end, the germline J gene is used to fill in that end. The rearrangement joins TRBV7-9 to TRBJ1-4; D not resolved. Germline V CDR1 and CDR2: SEHNR, FQNEAQ (reference sequence). V lost 5 bases, J lost 8 bases, and 18 bases lay in between. The CDR3 extends over 15 amino acids. CDR3 sequence reads: CASSQSSTSGEKLFF. The part of the CDR3 DNA that was read is TGTGCCAGCAGCCAGTCTTCAACCTCGGGGGAAAAA.

On this clone itself: The read terminates 3 residues ahead of where the CDR3 ends, so the germline J gene completes it. The gene calls are TRBV5-1 and TRBJ2-3; 9 bases match TRBD2. The V gene's germline CDR1 is SGHRS and CDR2 YFSETQ. This CDR3 contains 16 residues. The trim removed 2 bases at V and 6 bases at J, leaving 10 bases unmatched. CDR3 amino acids: CASSFGTSSFADTQYF. The sequenced CDR3 bases are TGCGCCAGCAGCTTCGGGACTAGCTCCTTCGCGGATACG.

As to this clone: The sequence runs out 3 residues before the end of the CDR3; the remainder is reconstructed from the germline J gene. The chain employs TRBV6-1 and TRBJ2-2, with TRBD2 matching 9 bases. The CDR3 sequence is 18 residues long. In germline, CDR1 is MNHNS, CDR2 SASEGT. The CDR3 region is CASSEARGGLSGANVLFF. The sequenced part of the CDR3 DNA is TGTGCCAGCAGTGAAGCGCGGGGGGGACTTTCTGGGGCCAACGTG.

Details on this clone: The read gets to within 3 residues of the CDR3 end, and the germline J gene fills in the rest. The V call is TRBV29-1, the J call TRBJ1-2, with D tentatively TRBD1 (5 bases). Germline V gene lookup returns CDR1 SQVTM and CDR2 ANQGSEA. The CDR3 extends over 14 amino acids. CDR3 in amino acids: CSVAQGRGLGDYTF. CDR3 DNA (partial): TGCAGCGTTGCCCAGGGCCGGGGACTCGGAGAC.

CDR3 sequence reads: CSVLGEGAHHTEAFF. Incomplete CDR3 DNA: TGCAGCGTTCTAGGGGAGGGGGCGCATCACACTGAA. The V gene is TRBV29-1, the J gene TRBJ1-1; 7 positions agree with TRBD1. The read terminates 3 residues before the CDR3 end, so the remaining end is supplied by the germline J gene. Germline trimming cut 5 bases from V and 3 bases from J; bases unmatched to any gene: 12. CDR1 and CDR2 (germline): SQVTM, ANQGSEA. The CDR3 is 15 residues long. Combining the CDR3 with reference TRBV29-1 and TRBJ1-1 gives the whole variable domain SAVISQKPSRDICQRGTSLTIQCQVDSQVTMMFWYRQQPGQSLTLIATANQGSEATYESGFVIDKFPISRPNLTFSTLTVSNMSPEDSSIYLCSVLGEGAHHTEAFFGQGTRLTVV.

Note on this clone: The sequenced fragment ends 3 residues before the CDR3 boundary, so the rest is inferred from the germline J gene. The chain joins TRBV20-1 to TRBJ2-3; 7 positions agree with TRBD1. With 6 bases clipped from V and 2 bases from J, the junction kept 8 bases outside the gene matches. Germline V lookup: CDR1 DFQATT, CDR2 SNEGSKA (reference sequence). The CDR3 consists of 14 residues. This CDR3 reads CSALDRRNTDTQYF. Partial CDR3 DNA: TGCAGTGCATTGGACAGGAGAAACACAGATACG.

About this clone: Read data end 3 residues before the CDR3 end; the end is taken from the germline J gene. The chain has TRBV2 and TRBJ1-2; TRBD1 matches at 7 bases. The ends lost 6 bases at V and 3 bases at J; junction bases unmatched: 4. CDR3 size: 13 residues. In germline, CDR1 is SNHLY, CDR2 FYNNEI. CDR3 DNA (partial): TGTGCCAGCAGGGAACAGGGGCACTATGGC. Its protein is CASREQGHYG. The full CDR3 sequence reads CASREQGHYGYTF.